The T cell receptor (beta chain) described here comes from a study of T-cell reconstitution after alpha-beta-depleted transplantation in children. Unique molecular identifiers were used to barcode this TCRbeta library. TCRdb reprocessed the PCR reads via MiXCR and lists one record per CDR3 protein. The table shows 350,000 to 400,000 distinct CDR3 sequences, with less than 15% occurring only once. This CDR3 contains 14 residues. Germline values: CDR1 SGHVS, CDR2 FQNEAQ. Trimming stripped 3 bases from V and 9 bases from J, with 15 bases between. Sequences were derived from PBMCs, sampled from the stem cell graft. This TCR came from a human donor who donated a stem cell graft to a child with Fanconi anemia. This chain uses TRBV7-8 with TRBJ2-1, with D possibly being TRBD1 or TRBD2 (7 bases each). CDR3: CASSLQTGEGEQFF. The CDR3 DNA reads as TGTGCCAGCAGCTTGCAAACAGGGGAGGGTGAGCAGTTCTTC.